Below, 18 T cell receptor beta chains from the same sample are listed, as sequenced in a study of T cell changes during pregnancy in multiple sclerosis. Repertoires were generated with immunoSEQ multiplex PCR, while TCRdb's copy carries only in-frame clones and drops some. The sample carries 60,000 to 80,000 clones, 80% to 90% recorded once. The input for sequencing was peripheral blood, taken before pregnancy. These receptors were obtained from a female donor with multiple sclerosis, enrolled in a pregnancy study.

This clone was found once. The chain recombines TRBV6-5 with TRBJ2-7, with D maybe TRBD2 (5 bases). The ends were cut back, 5 bases at V and 7 bases at J, with 15 bases in the middle. CDR3 length: 13 amino acids. Germline lookup yields CDR1 MNHEY and CDR2 SVGAGI. The CDR3 nucleotides are TGTGCCAGCAGTACCAATATCGGCGGGGAGCAGTACTTC. Translation gives CASSTNIGGEQYF.

The chain has TRBV7-9 and TRBJ2-3; perhaps TRBD2 as D (6 bases). Trimming pared 3 bases from V and 3 bases from J, leaving 7 bases between. This CDR3 contains 13 residues. CDR1 SEHNR and CDR2 FQNEAQ come from the germline V gene (reference sequence). The CDR3 coding sequence is TGTGCCAGCAGCTTGGAGGGGACAGATACGCAGTATTTT. This gives the protein CASSLEGTDTQYF.

The gene calls are TRBV2 and TRBJ1-1; TRBD1 might be the D (5 bases). This CDR3 is built from 14 residues. The germline V gene has CDR1 SNHLY and CDR2 FYNNEI. Trimming left V 6 bases short and J 0 bases short, with 11 bases between. CDR3 sequence: CASSSVTVNTEAFF. In DNA, the CDR3 is TGTGCCAGCAGCTCGGTGACAGTGAACACTGAAGCTTTCTTT.

The V call is TRBV4-1, the J call TRBJ2-3, with 8 bases that match TRBD2. Germline CDR1 reads MGHRA; CDR2 reads YSYEKL. The CDR3 spans 15 residues. Losses at the gene ends were 0 bases for V and 6 bases for J; bases not matched to a gene: 5. CDR3 sequence: CASSQEEAGVDTQYF. CDR3 DNA: TGCGCCAGCAGCCAAGAGGAAGCGGGGGTGGATACGCAGTATTTT.

J is TRBJ1-3 and V is TRBV15; 9 bases map to TRBD1. Germline V gene lookup returns CDR1 LNHNV and CDR2 YYDKDF (reference sequence). The CDR3 loop spans 15 amino acids. J lost 8 bases, V lost 2 bases, and 7 bases had no gene match. CDR3 in DNA: TGTGCCACCAGCAGAAAGGACAGGGGACGGGACACCATATATTTT. This encodes CATSRKDRGRDTIYF.

The chain uses TRBV19 and TRBJ1-1; no clear D. V was pared by 8 bases and J by 1 base, with 20 bases between. CDR1 and CDR2 (germline): LNHDA, SQIVND (reference sequence). The CDR3 consists of 16 residues. CDR3 sequence: CASSVVRSFTNTEAFF. DNA of the CDR3: TGTGCCAGTTCGGTGGTAAGAAGTTTCACGAACACTGAAGCTTTCTTT.

This clone was picked up one time. The chain joins TRBV5-1 to TRBJ2-5; TRBD1 matches 10 bases. The CDR3 loop spans 15 amino acids. Germline V CDR1 and CDR2: SGHRS, YFSETQ. The V and J ends lost 0 bases and 7 bases, in that order; junction bases with no gene match: 6. CDR3 sequence reads: CASSLGTGGLGTQYF. The CDR3 nucleotides read TGCGCCAGCAGCTTGGGGACAGGGGGGCTGGGGACCCAGTACTTC. Supplemented by reference TRBV5-1 and TRBJ2-5, the full variable domain reads KAGVTQTPRYLIKTRGQQVTLSCSPISGHRSVSWYQQTPGQGLQFLFEYFSETQRNKGNFPGRFSGRQFSNSRSEMNVSTLELGDSALYLCASSLGTGGLGTQYFGPGTRLLVL.

The chain combines TRBV4-3 with TRBJ2-1, with 7 bases aligning to TRBD2. The length of the CDR3 is 14 residues. The V gene end was trimmed by 5 bases and the J gene end by 2 bases; junction bases not matched to a gene: 3. CDR1 and CDR2 from the germline V gene are LGHNA and YSLEER. The CDR3 protein is CASSGGETYNEQFF. In DNA, the CDR3 is TGCGCCAGCAGCGGGGGGGAGACCTACAATGAGCAGTTCTTC.

The J gene is TRBJ2-1, the V gene TRBV5-6; 11 positions agree with TRBD1. The CDR3 covers 16 residues. With 4 bases clipped from V and 9 bases from J, the junction kept 12 bases outside the gene matches. Germline V CDR1 and CDR2: SGHDT, YYEEEE. This CDR3 reads CASSPWDRGIWGEQFF. The CDR3, as DNA: TGTGCCAGCAGCCCGTGGGACAGGGGGATCTGGGGTGAGCAGTTCTTC.

The V gene is TRBV19, the J gene TRBJ1-4; 9 bases are a match to TRBD1. V lost 8 bases and J lost 8; bases outside the gene matches: 12. The germline V gene encodes CDR1 LNHDA and CDR2 SQIVND (reference sequence). CDR3 length equals 15 residues. This CDR3 is CASLGWGTGQEKLFF. The CDR3 DNA sequence: TGTGCCAGTTTGGGGTGGGGGACAGGGCAAGAAAAACTGTTTTTT.

The chain links TRBV7-9 to TRBJ2-1; 12 bases fit TRBD2. The germline CDR1 and CDR2 sequences are SEHNR and FQNEAQ (reference sequence). The V segment lost 1 base and the J segment 3 bases; nucleotides outside the gene matches: 7. The CDR3 covers 18 residues. For the CDR3, the DNA is TGTGCCAGCAGCTTAGTTCTAGCGGGGGGGCTTCTCTACAATGAGCAGTTCTTC. It codes for CASSLVLAGGLLYNEQFF.

The V call is TRBV5-1, the J call TRBJ1-1; D might be TRBD1 (6 bases). CDR1 and CDR2 (germline): SGHRS, YFSETQ. V lost 0 bases and J 3 bases, leaving 18 bases between the germline ends. CDR3 length: 17 amino acids. The CDR3 spells CASSLVTGTSGDTEAFF. The DNA of the CDR3 is TGCGCCAGCAGCTTGGTAACAGGGACGTCCGGGGACACTGAAGCTTTCTTT. The full variable domain, its missing parts supplied by reference TRBV5-1 and TRBJ1-1, is KAGVTQTPRYLIKTRGQQVTLSCSPISGHRSVSWYQQTPGQGLQFLFEYFSETQRNKGNFPGRFSGRQFSNSRSEMNVSTLELGDSALYLCASSLVTGTSGDTEAFFGQGTRLTVV.

V and J are TRBV7-6 and TRBJ2-2; no definite D call. With 1 base removed from V and 5 bases from J, the gap between germline ends came to 14 bases. Germline CDR1 and CDR2: SGHVS and FNYEAQ. The CDR3 runs to 16 residues. The CDR3 DNA reads as TGTGCCAGCAGCTTAGAAAGGTTAGCTCCAACCGGGGAGCTGTTTTTT. Translated, it gives CASSLERLAPTGELFF.

J is TRBJ1-2 and V is TRBV7-2, with D hard to call. Germline loops: CDR1 SGHTA, CDR2 FQGNSA. CDR3 size: 13 residues. Deletions cut 5 bases from V and 4 bases from J, with 11 bases between. The CDR3 sequence is CASSLGGLYGYTF. The CDR3 DNA reads as TGTGCCAGCAGCCTAGGAGGCCTCTATGGCTACACCTTC. Together with reference TRBV7-2 and TRBJ1-2, the CDR3 gives the full variable domain: GAGVSQSPSNKVTEKGKDVELRCDPISGHTALYWYRQSLGQGLEFLIYFQGNSAPDKSGLPSDRFSAERTGGSVSTLTIQRTQQEDSAVYLCASSLGGLYGYTFGSGTRLTVV.

The rearrangement uses TRBV5-4 and TRBJ1-3; 7 bases fit TRBD1. After removal of 4 bases from V and 4 bases from J, the junction contained 8 bases not matched to a gene. CDR3 length: 15 residues. In germline, CDR1 is SGHNT, CDR2 YYREEE (reference sequence). The CDR3 sequence: CASSAGQSVGNTIYF. The DNA for the CDR3 is TGTGCCAGCAGCGCGGGACAGTCAGTCGGAAACACCATATATTTT.

This chain links TRBV4-2 with TRBJ2-3, with TRBD2 matching 7 bases. The CDR3 is 17 residues long. CDR1 is LGHNA, CDR2 YNFKEQ, per germline. Losses at the gene ends were 4 bases for V and 0 bases for J; bases not matched to a gene: 10. The CDR3 loop reads CASSRLGPGLSTDTQYF. CDR3 coding DNA: TGTGCCAGCAGCCGACTGGGGCCGGGACTAAGCACAGATACGCAGTATTTT.

This clone has only a few counts. The J gene is TRBJ2-1, the V gene TRBV4-1; the match to TRBD2 covers 10 bases. Trimming cost V 0 bases and J 5 bases; bases outside gene matches: 7. The CDR3 loop spans 17 amino acids. Germline V lookup: CDR1 MGHRA, CDR2 YSYEKL. The CDR3 DNA sequence: TGCGCCAGCAGCCAAGATTATGCTAGCGGGGGCAACAATGAGCAGTTCTTC. Residues: CASSQDYASGGNNEQFF.

The CDR3, as DNA: TGTGCCAGCAGTTACGCGAATACGCAGTATTTT. The encoded protein is CASSYANTQYF. The V and J genes are TRBV6-5 and TRBJ2-3; D ambiguous. V lost 2 bases, J lost 7 bases, and 4 bases lay in between. CDR3 size: 11 residues. The germline gives CDR1 MNHEY, CDR2 SVGAGI.